This TCR beta chain was documented in a study of cytomegalovirus exposure and HLA in healthy donors. Notes on the study in general: It was only CMV serostatus that was available as immune exposure information. Some public TCRs appeared in many individuals, while most sequences were rare. Segments of the TCR beta V type were, in most cases, productive about 87% or about 30% of the time in an earlier analysis. Trimming of TCR beta V- and J-genes showed a link, identified in a later analysis, to a missense DCLRE1C variant.

The germline V gene has CDR1 LGHNA and CDR2 YSLEER. Unmatched junction bases numbered 8, after V lost 0 bases and J lost 7 bases. The CDR3 runs to 16 residues. It was with 60 Vbeta and 13 Jbeta primers that the PCR ran. Using immunoSEQ multiplex PCR, the repertoire was profiled, and TCRdb retains in-frame clones only, with some absent. The table shows nearly 300,000 clones, with 86% occurring only once. Comments on this clone: Its antigen is undetermined.

The chain is built from TRBV4-3 and TRBJ2-1; 8 bases fit TRBD2. Source material: PBMCs. This TCR was recovered from a man aged 35-49 years in good health and CMV-seropositive. The CDR3 reads CASSQEVSAGGNEQFF. The CDR3 nucleotides are TGCGCCAGCAGCCAAGAGGTCAGCGCGGGAGGTAATGAGCAGTTCTTC.